Included here is one TCR beta chain sequence, with context. These data are taken from a study of T cells in tumors after PD-1 blockade. The repertoire was sequenced with immunoSEQ multiplex PCR; TCRdb's copy has only in-frame clones and lacks some. The repertoire holds roughly 50,000 clones, over 70% seen once, with less than 5% in the top ten. Input was roughly 616 ng to 6,004 ng of genomic DNA from tumor or blood. CDR3 length equals 13 residues. Per germline, CDR1 KGHDR and CDR2 SFDVKD. V was pared by 2 bases and J by 4 bases, with 5 bases between. The chain links TRBV24-1 to TRBJ2-1; D is uncertain. This TCR was sampled from a human donor with basal cell carcinoma. The input for sequencing was PBMCs, taken before anti-PD-1 treatment. CDR3 sequence reads: CATSDSGYNEQFF. The CDR3 DNA reads as TGTGCCACCAGTGATTCCGGATACAATGAGCAGTTCTTC.